The text below deals with one T cell receptor (beta chain). Its specificity is unknown. The sample comes from a study of identical twins. CDR3 length: 17 amino acids. Looked up from germline, CDR1 is LNHNV and CDR2 is YYDKDF (reference sequence). The V and J ends lost 0 bases and 4 bases respectively, with 18 bases between them. Study-level points and caveats: Memory repertoires showed no such pattern, whereas abundant cord blood beta clonotypes carried fewer insertions.

TCRdb re-derived calls from the 5' RACE reads in MiXCR, one entry per CDR3 protein. The sample holds 400,000 to 500,000 distinct CDR3 sequences, approximately 18% seen once. The receptor was derived from a man between 50 and 59 years old in good health. This chain connects TRBV15 to TRBJ2-5, with D maybe TRBD2 (6 bases). Sequencing was carried out using naive T cells sorted from blood. CDR3 region: CATSREFTGAVLETQYF. CDR3 DNA: TGTGCCACCAGCAGAGAATTTACGGGAGCCGTTTTAGAGACCCAGTACTTC. Supplemented by reference TRBV15 and TRBJ2-5, the full variable domain reads DAMVIQNPRYQVTQFGKPVTLSCSQTLNHNVMYWYQQKSSQAPKLLFHYYDKDFNNEADTPDNFQSRRPNTSFCFLDIRSPGLGDTAMYLCATSREFTGAVLETQYFGPGTRLLVL.